This TCR beta chain is from a study of blood T cells in healthy people across ages (dated by TCRdb to the mid-2010s). In terms of the full investigation: In model experiments, roughly one uniquely barcoded TCR beta cDNA molecule per two T cells was captured by template switching. Age-related changes in TCR beta repertoire diversity were measured in the study by deep sequencing normalized with unique cDNA molecular identifiers. Donors of different ages were randomly distributed across sequencing lanes to avoid experimental bias. Donors were grouped into four age groups: young (average 16 years), middle-aged (around 39), aged (around 60) and long-lived (over 80). For two donors (one aged 18 to 30 and one aged 80 or older), the study analyzed two additional independent replicas of 1 million unique cDNA reads from the same blood draw. The research as a whole found: There was a strong correlation between observed TCR beta diversity and the percentage of naive T cells measured by flow cytometry. Because the CMV infection status of the donors was unknown, age-related changes in expanded clonotypes may potentially have been confounded. As age increased, observed TCR beta diversity per million T cells dropped in a roughly linear way, and a significant reduction was already evident by age around 41. Estimates of total diversity based on one million sequenced T cells were considered lower bounds and underestimates. Conclusive comparison of naive and antigen-experienced compartments was prevented by the profiling of bulk unsorted PBMCs. Compared with the aged group, the long-lived group had more naive CD4+ T cells, fewer expanded clones and increased TCR diversity, a pattern suggesting age selection.

The method behind the library was 5' RACE. The sequencing machine was an Illumina HiSeq 2500. A second 7 to 11 cycle PCR used a sample-barcoded 5' primer and a J-beta primer mix. A unique molecular identifier was introduced onto each TCR beta cDNA molecule by a template-switch 5' adaptor carrying 12 random nucleotides. At least 2.5 million CDR3-containing paired-end reads were obtained from each sample. First-strand cDNA was synthesized from all RNA with the Mint cDNA synthesis kit, primed by a TRBC-specific oligonucleotide. All cDNA was treated with uracil-DNA glycosylase and then went through a first 18-cycle PCR with the universal primers M1SS and BC2_uni_R. The authors processed their data as follows. For normalization, 1 million high-quality reads, each with a distinct molecular identifier, were randomly selected from each sample. Instead of being binned into consensus sequences, reads that shared molecular identifiers were thrown out. MiTCR, with a Q25 quality threshold and the strictest error-elimination algorithm, was used for CDR3 identification, clonotype clustering and error correction. Lower-bound total TCR beta diversity was estimated with a nonparametric unseen species model using Euler transformation. TCRdb ran its own pipeline on the public reads, namely fastp trimming at Q25 and MiXCR clone calling, and kept in-frame beta chains. Entries that share a CDR3 protein sequence are merged under the most common genes and DNA. TCRdb's processing, not the authors', yielded these V and J calls. This sample holds 1.5 million to 2 million distinct CDR3 sequences; 28% were observed only once. Clones ranked in the top ten supply less than 9.5% of the sample.

Trimming accounts for 3 bases at V and 4 bases at J, while the number of junction bases matched to no gene is 6. The CDR3 covers 15 residues, taking in both the cysteine and the phenylalanine. Only CDR3 DNA remains: 45 bases, in frame from the first base. As concerns this clonotype: Its antigen has not been determined. No base-level quality is on record; no much larger clone is a single base apart.

The donors were under 40 Caucasian individuals from Russia, aged roughly 6 to 100 years, who were systemically healthy. Roughly 9.5 milliliters of peripheral blood were drawn from each donor into EDTA-treated Vacutainer tubes. Ficoll-Paque density-gradient centrifugation was used to isolate PBMCs, with at least 7 million obtained per sample. Total RNA, at least 6 micrograms per sample, was extracted from PBMCs with Trizol reagent. The percentages of naive CD45RAhigh/CD27high T cells were determined by flow cytometry on a PBMC aliquot from every donor. The rearrangement combines TRBV12-3 or TRBV12-4 with TRBJ2-5; 9 nucleotides in the junction match TRBD2. Material: blood. The receptor comes from a woman aged 25 to 39 in good health. The nucleotide sequence reads TGTGCCAGCAGTTTCCCGGGACTAGCCCCAGAGACCCAGTACTTC. The resulting protein is CASSFPGLAPETQYF.